The sequence of this TCR beta chain was determined in a study of blood T cell repertoires in COVID-19. Study summary: Acute-phase and convalescent COVID-19 samples originated in the United States, Italy and Spain. In each case, the material was cDNA or gDNA derived from T cells, B-cell-depleted T cells, or PBMCs.

The CDR3 loop spans 17 amino acids. The junction had 16 bases not matched to a gene; V was cut back by 4 bases and J by 5 bases. Germline CDR1 reads MGHRA; CDR2 reads YSYEKL. Original handling: For nucleated cells, counts were estimated from reference gene primer amplification. Measured with immunoSEQ multiplex PCR; TCRdb has only the in-frame clones, and not every one. V, J and clone size derive from that table, while D and trimming were established from the DNA sequence. Of just over 650,000 clones detected, 90% appear once; the ten largest clones hold over 0.2%. The origin of this receptor is a woman aged 18-29 years with acute or convalescent COVID-19. This sequence joins TRBV4-1 and TRBJ1-2; 7 bases agree with TRBD1. Sequencing used peripheral blood. Here the CDR3 reads CASSPTGQTPLGYGYTF. The CDR3 DNA is TGCGCCAGCAGCCCTACGGGACAGACGCCTCTGGGGTATGGCTACACCTTC.